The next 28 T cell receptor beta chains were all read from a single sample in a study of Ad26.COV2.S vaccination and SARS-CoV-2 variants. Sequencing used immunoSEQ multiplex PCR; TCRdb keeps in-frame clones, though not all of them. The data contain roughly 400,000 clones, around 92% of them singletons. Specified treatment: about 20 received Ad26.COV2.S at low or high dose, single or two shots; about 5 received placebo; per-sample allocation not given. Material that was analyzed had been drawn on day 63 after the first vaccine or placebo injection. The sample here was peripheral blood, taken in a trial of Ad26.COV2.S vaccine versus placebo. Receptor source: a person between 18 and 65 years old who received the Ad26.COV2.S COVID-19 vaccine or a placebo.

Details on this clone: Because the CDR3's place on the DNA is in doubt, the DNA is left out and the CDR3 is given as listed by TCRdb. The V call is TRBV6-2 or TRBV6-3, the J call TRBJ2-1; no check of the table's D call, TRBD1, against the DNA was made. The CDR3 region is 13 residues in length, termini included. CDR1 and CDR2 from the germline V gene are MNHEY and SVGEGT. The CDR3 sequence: CASRPSGQGEQFF.

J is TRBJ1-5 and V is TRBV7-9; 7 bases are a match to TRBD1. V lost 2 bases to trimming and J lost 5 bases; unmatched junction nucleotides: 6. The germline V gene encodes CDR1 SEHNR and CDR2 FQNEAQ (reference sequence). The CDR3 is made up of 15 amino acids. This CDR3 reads CASSLSPGGDQPQHF. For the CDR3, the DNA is TGTGCCAGCAGCTTATCACCAGGGGGGGATCAGCCCCAGCATTTT.

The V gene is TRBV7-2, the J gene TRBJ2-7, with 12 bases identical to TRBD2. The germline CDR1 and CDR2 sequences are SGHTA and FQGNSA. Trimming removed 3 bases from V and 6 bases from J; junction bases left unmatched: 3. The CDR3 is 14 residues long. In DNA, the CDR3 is TGTGCCAGCAGCTTTCTAGCGGGGGGGCGCGAGCAGTACTTC. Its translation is CASSFLAGGREQYF.

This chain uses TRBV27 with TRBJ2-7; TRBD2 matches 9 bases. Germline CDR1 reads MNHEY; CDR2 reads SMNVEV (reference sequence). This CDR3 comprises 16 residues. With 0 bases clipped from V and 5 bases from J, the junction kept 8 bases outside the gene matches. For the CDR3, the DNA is TGTGCCAGCAGTTTATCGAATAGCGGGGGACGGAACGAGCAGTACTTC. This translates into CASSLSNSGGRNEQYF.

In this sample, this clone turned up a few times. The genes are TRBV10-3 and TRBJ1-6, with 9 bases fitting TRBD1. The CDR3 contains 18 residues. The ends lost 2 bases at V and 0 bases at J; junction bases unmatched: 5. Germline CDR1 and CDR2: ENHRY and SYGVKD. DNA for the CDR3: TGTGCCATCAGTGAGCGGACAGGGGAAAGCTCCTATAATTCACCCCTCCACTTT. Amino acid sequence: CAISERTGESSYNSPLHF.

The CDR3 nucleotides are TGTGCCAGCAGCTTAGTACAGGACTACGAGCAGTACTTC. It specifies CASSLVQDYEQYF. The chain links TRBV7-9 to TRBJ2-7; D might be TRBD1 (5 bases). The germline V gene has CDR1 SEHNR and CDR2 FQNEAQ (reference sequence). The CDR3 runs 13 residues. Trimming took off 1 base at V and 3 bases at J, with 7 bases between the two ends. The whole variable domain, remainder taken from reference TRBV7-9 and TRBJ2-7, is DTGVSQNPRHKITKRGQNVTFRCDPISEHNRLYWYRQTLGQGPEFLTYFQNEAQLEKSRLLSDRFSAERPKGSFSTLEIQRTEQGDSAMYLCASSLVQDYEQYFGPGTRLTVT.

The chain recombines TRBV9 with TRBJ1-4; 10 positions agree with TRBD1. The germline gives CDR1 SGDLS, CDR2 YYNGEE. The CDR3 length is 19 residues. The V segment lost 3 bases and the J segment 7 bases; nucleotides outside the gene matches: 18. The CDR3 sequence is CASSAGPGQGLSGSEKLFF. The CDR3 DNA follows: TGTGCCAGCAGCGCGGGACCGGGACAGGGGTTATCTGGTAGTGAAAAACTGTTTTTT.

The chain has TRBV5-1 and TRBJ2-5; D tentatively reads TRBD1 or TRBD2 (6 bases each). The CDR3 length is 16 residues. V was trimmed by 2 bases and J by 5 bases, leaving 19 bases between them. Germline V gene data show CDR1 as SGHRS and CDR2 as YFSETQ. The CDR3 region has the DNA TGCGCCAGCAGCTTCGAGGGGGGCCGGCCTCTGGAGACCCAGTACTTC. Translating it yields CASSFEGGRPLETQYF.

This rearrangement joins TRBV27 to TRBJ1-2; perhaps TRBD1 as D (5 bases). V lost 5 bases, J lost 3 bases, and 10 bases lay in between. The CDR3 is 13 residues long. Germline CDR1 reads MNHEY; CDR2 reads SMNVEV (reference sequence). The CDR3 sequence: CASSPGTDYGYTF. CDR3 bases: TGTGCCAGCAGTCCCGGGACGGACTATGGCTACACCTTC.

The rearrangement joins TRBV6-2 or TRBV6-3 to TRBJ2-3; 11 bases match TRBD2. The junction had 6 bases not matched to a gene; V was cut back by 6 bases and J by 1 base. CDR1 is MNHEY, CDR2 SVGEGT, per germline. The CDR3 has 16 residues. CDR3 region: CASSLTSGGGTDTQYF. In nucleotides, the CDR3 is TGTGCCAGCAGCCTCACTAGCGGGGGTGGCACAGATACGCAGTATTTT.

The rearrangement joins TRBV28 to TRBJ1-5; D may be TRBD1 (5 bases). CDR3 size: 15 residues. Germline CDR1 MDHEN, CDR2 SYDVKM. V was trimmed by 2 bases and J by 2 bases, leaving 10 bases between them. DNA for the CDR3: TGTGCCAGCAGTTTAGGCAGGGCTGGCAATCAGCCCCAGCATTTT. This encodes CASSLGRAGNQPQHF.

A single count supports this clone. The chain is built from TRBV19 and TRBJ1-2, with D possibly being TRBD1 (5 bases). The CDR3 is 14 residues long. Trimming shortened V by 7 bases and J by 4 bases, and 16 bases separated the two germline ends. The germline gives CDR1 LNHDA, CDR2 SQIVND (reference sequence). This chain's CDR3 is CASTFVTGVYGYTF. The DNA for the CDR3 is TGTGCCAGTACCTTCGTGACGGGGGTCTATGGCTACACCTTC. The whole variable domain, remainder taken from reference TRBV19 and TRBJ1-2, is DGGITQSPKYLFRKEGQNVTLSCEQNLNHDAMYWYRQDPGQGLRLIYYSQIVNDFQKGDIAEGYSVSREKKESFPLTVTSAQKNPTAFYLCASTFVTGVYGYTFGSGTRLTVV.

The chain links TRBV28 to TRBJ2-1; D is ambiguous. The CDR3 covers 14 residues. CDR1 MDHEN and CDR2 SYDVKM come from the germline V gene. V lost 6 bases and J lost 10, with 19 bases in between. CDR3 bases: TGTGCCAGCAGAACCGGTTATTCCCCCCCGGAGCAGTTCTTC. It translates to CASRTGYSPPEQFF.

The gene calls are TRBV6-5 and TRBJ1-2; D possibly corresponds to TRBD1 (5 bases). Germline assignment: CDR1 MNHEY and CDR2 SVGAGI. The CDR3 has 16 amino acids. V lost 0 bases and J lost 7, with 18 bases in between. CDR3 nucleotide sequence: TGTGCCAGCAGTTACTCCATTGGGACTAGCGAGGGTGGCTACACCTTC. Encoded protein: CASSYSIGTSEGGYTF.

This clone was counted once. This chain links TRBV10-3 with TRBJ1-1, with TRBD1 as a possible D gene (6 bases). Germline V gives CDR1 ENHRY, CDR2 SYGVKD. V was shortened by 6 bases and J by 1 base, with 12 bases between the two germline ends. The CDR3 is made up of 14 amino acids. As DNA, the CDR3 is TGTGCCATCAGACGGGAGGGGGGGAACACTGAAGCTTTCTTT. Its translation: CAIRREGGNTEAFF.

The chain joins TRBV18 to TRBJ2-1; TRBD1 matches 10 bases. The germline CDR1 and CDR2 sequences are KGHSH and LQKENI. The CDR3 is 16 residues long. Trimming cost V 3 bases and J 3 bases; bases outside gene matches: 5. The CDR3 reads CASSPGQGKFYNEQFF. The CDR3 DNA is TGTGCCAGCTCACCGGGACAGGGGAAATTCTACAATGAGCAGTTCTTC.

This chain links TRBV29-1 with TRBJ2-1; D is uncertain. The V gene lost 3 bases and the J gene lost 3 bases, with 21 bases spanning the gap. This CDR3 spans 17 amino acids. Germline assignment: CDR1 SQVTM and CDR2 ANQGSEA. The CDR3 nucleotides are TGCAGCGTTGATAAGCGAGAAAAGGTCTGGGACTACAATGAGCAGTTCTTC. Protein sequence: CSVDKREKVWDYNEQFF.

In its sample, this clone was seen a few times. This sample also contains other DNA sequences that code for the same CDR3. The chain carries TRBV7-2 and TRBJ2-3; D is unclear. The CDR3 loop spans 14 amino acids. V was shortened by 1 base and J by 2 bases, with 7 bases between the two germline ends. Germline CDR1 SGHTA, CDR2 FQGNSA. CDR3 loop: CASSLGRSTDTQYF. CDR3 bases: TGTGCCAGCAGCTTAGGGCGGTCCACAGATACGCAGTATTTT.

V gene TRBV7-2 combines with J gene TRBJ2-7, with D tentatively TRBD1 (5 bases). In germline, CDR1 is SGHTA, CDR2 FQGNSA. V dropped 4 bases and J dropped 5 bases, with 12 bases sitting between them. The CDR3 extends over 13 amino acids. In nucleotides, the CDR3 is TGTGCCAGCAGCTCATTAGGGGTCAACGAGCAGTACTTC. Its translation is CASSSLGVNEQYF.

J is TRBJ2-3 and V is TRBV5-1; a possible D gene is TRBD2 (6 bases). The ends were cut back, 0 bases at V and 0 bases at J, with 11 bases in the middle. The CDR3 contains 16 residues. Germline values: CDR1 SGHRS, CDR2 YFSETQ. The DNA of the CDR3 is TGCGCCAGCAGCTTGGAAGGAGGGATGAGCACAGATACGCAGTATTTT. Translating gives CASSLEGGMSTDTQYF. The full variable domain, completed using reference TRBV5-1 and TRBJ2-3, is KAGVTQTPRYLIKTRGQQVTLSCSPISGHRSVSWYQQTPGQGLQFLFEYFSETQRNKGNFPGRFSGRQFSNSRSEMNVSTLELGDSALYLCASSLEGGMSTDTQYFGPGTRLTVL.

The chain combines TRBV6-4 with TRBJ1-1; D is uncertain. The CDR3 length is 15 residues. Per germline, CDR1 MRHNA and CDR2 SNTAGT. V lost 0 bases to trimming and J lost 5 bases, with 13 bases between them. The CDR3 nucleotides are TGTGCCAGCAGTGACTCAGGAGAGGGTTCGACTGAAGCTTTCTTT. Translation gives CASSDSGEGSTEAFF.

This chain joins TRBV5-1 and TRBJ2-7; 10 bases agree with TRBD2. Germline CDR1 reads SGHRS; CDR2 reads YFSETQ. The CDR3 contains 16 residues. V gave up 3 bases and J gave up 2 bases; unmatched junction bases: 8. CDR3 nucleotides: TGCGCCAGCAGCTCGGAGCCAGGGACTAGCGCCTACGAGCAGTACTTC. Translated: CASSSEPGTSAYEQYF.

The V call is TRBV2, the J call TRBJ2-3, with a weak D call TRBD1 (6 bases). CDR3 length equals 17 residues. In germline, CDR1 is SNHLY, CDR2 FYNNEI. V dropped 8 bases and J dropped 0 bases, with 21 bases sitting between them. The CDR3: CASWAGDRRSSTDTQYF. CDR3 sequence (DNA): TGTGCCAGCTGGGCGGGTGACAGGCGCTCTAGCACAGATACGCAGTATTTT. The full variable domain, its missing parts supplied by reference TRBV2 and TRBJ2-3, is EPEVTQTPSHQVTQMGQEVILRCVPISNHLYFYWYRQILGQKVEFLVSFYNNEISEKSEIFDDQFSVERPDGSNFTLKIRSTKLEDSAMYFCASWAGDRRSSTDTQYFGPGTRLTVL.

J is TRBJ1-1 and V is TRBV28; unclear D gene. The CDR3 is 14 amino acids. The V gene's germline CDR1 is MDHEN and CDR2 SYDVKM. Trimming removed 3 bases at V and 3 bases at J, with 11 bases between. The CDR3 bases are TGTGCCAGCAGTTTCGCCAATCGGGACACTGAAGCTTTCTTT. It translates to CASSFANRDTEAFF.

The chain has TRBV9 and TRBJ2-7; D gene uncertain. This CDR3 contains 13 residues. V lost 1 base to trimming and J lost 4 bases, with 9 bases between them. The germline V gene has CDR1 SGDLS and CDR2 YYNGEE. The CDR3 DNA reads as TGTGCCAGCAGCGTAAGTCCCCAATACGAGCAGTACTTC. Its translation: CASSVSPQYEQYF.

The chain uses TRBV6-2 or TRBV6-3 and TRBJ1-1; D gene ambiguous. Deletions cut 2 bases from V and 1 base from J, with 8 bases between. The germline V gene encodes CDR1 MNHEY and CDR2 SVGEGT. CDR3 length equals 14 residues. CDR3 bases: TGTGCCAGCAGTTACAGGAATGAGAACACTGAAGCTTTCTTT. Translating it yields CASSYRNENTEAFF.

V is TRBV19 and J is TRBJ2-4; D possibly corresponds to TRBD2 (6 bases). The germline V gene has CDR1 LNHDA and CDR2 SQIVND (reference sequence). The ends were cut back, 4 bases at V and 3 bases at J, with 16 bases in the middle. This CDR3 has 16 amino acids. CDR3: CASSKEGKGFKNIQYF. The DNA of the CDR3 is TGTGCCAGTAGTAAGGAGGGGAAAGGGTTCAAAAACATTCAGTACTTC.

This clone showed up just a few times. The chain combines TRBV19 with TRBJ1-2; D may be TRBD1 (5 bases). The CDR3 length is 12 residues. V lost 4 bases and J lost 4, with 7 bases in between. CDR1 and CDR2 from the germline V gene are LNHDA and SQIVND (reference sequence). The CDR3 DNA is TGTGCCAGTAGTAGAGGGGCCTATGGCTACACCTTC. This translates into CASSRGAYGYTF.